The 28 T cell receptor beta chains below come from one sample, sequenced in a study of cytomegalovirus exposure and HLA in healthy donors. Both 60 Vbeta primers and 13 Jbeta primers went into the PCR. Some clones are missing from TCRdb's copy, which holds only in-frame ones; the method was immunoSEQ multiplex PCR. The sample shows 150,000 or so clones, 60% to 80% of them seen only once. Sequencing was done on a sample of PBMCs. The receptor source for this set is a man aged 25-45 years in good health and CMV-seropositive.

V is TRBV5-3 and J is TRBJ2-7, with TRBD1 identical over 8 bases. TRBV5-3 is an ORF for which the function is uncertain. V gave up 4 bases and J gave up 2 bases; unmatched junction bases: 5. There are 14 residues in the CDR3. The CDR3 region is CARSKDRVAYEQYF. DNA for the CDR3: TGTGCCAGAAGCAAGGACAGGGTGGCCTACGAGCAGTACTTC.

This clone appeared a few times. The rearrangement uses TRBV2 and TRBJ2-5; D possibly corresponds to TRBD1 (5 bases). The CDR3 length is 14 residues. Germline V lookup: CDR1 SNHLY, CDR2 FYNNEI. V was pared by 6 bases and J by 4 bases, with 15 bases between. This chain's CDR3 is CASRKTVEGETQYF. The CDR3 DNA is TGTGCCAGCAGGAAGACAGTCGAAGGAGAGACCCAGTACTTC. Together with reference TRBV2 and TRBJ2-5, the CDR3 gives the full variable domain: EPEVTQTPSHQVTQMGQEVILRCVPISNHLYFYWYRQILGQKVEFLVSFYNNEISEKSEIFDDQFSVERPDGSNFTLKIRSTKLEDSAMYFCASRKTVEGETQYFGPGTRLLVL.

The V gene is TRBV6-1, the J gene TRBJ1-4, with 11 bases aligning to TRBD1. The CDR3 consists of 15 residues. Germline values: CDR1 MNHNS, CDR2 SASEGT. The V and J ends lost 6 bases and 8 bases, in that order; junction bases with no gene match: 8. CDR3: CASSELGTGGEKLFF. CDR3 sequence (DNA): TGTGCCAGCAGCGAATTGGGGACAGGGGGGGAAAAACTGTTTTTT.

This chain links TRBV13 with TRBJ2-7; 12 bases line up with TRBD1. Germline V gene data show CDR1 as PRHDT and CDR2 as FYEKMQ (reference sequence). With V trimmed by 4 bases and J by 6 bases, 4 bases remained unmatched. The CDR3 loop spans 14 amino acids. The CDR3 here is CASSSGTGGAEQYF. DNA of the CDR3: TGTGCCAGCAGCTCCGGGACAGGGGGCGCCGAGCAGTACTTC.

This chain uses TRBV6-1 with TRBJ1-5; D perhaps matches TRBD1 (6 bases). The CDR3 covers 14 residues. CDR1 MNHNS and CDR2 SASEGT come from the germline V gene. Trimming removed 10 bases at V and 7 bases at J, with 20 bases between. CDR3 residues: CATRGGGAWQPQHF. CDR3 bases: TGTGCCACCAGAGGCGGGGGCGCATGGCAGCCCCAGCATTTT.

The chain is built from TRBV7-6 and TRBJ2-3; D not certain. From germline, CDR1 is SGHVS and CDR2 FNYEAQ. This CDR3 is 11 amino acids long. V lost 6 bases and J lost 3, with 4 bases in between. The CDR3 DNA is TGTGCCAGCAGTAGTACAGATACGCAGTATTTT. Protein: CASSSTDTQYF.

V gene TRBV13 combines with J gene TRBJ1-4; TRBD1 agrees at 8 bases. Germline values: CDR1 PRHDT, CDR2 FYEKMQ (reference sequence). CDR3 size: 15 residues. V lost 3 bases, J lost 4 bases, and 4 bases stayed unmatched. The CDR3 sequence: CASSFRTGFNEKLFF. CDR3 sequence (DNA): TGTGCCAGCAGCTTTCGGACAGGGTTTAATGAAAAACTGTTTTTT.

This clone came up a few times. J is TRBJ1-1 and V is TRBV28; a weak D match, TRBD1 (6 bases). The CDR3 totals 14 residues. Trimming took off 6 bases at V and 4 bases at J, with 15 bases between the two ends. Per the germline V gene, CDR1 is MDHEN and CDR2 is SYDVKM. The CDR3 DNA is TGTGCCAGCAGCCGACCCGGGGGGGCCACTGAAGCTTTCTTT. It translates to CASSRPGGATEAFF.

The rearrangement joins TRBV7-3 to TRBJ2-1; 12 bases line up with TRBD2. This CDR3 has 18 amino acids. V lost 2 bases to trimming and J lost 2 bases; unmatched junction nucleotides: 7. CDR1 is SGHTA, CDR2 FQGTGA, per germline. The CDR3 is CASSLGLAGGPTYNEQFF. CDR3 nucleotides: TGTGCCAGCAGCTTAGGGCTAGCGGGAGGGCCCACCTACAATGAGCAGTTCTTC. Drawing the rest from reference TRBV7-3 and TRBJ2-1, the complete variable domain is GAGVSQTPSNKVTEKGKYVELRCDPISGHTALYWYRQSLGQGPEFLIYFQGTGAADDSGLPNDRFFAVRPEGSVSTLKIQRTERGDSAVYLCASSLGLAGGPTYNEQFFGPGTRLTVL.

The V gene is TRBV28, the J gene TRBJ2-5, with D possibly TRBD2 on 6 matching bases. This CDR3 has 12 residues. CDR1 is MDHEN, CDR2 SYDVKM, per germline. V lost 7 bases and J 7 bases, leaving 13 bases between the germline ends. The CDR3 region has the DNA TGTGCCAGCACGGGGGACCTAACGACCCAGTACTTC. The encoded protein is CASTGDLTTQYF.

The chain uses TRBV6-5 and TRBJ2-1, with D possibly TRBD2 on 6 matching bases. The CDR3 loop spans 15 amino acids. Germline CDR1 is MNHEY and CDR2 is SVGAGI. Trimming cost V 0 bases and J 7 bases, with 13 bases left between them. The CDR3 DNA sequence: TGTGCCAGCAGTTACTCGAGCGAGGCGGGGAATGAGCAGTTCTTC. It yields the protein CASSYSSEAGNEQFF.

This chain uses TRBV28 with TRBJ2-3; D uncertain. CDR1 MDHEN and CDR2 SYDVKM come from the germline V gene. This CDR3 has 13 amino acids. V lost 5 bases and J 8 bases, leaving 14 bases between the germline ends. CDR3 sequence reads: CASSGPGIGTQYF. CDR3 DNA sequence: TGTGCCAGCAGTGGCCCGGGTATCGGTACGCAGTATTTT.

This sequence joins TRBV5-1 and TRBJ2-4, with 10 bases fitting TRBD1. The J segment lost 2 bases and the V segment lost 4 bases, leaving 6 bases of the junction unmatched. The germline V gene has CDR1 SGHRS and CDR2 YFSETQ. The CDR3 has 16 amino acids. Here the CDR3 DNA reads TGCGCCAGCAGCGCGGGGACAGGGGAGTCCAAAAACATTCAGTACTTC. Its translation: CASSAGTGESKNIQYF.

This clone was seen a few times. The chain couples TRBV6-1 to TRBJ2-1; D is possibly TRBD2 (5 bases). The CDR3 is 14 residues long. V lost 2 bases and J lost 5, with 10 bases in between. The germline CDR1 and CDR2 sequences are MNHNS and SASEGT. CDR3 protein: CASSERRAHNEQFF. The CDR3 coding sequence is TGTGCCAGCAGTGAAAGGCGGGCGCACAATGAGCAGTTCTTC.

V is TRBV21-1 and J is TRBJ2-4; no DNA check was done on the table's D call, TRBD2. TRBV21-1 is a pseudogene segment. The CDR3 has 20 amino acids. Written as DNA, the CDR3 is TGTGCCAGCAGCTCCGACTTGCGGGCCATTAAACATCCTGCCAAAAACATTCAGTACTTC. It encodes CASSSDLRAIKHPAKNIQYF.

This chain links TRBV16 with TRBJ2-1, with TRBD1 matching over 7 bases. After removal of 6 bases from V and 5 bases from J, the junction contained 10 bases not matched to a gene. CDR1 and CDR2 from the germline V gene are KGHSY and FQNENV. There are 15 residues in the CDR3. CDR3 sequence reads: CASRLRGFLNNEQFF. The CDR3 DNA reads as TGTGCCAGCAGACTCAGGGGGTTCCTAAACAATGAGCAGTTCTTC.

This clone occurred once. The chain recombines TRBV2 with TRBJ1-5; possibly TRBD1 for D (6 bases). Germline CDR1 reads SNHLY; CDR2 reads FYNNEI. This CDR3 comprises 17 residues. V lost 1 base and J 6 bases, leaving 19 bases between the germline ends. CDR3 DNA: TGTGCCAGCAGTGAAGGCGAAGTTGACAGGTGGGGTCAGCCCCAGCATTTT. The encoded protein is CASSEGEVDRWGQPQHF.

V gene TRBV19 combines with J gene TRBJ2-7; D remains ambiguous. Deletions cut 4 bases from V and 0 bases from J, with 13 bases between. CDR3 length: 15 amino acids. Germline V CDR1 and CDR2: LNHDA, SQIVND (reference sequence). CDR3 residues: CASSKAGSSSYEQYF. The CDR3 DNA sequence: TGTGCCAGTAGTAAGGCAGGTTCAAGCTCCTACGAGCAGTACTTC.

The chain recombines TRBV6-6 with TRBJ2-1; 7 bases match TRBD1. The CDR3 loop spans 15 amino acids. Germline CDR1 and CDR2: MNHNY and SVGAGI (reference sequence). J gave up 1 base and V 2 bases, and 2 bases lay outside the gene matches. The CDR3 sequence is CASSYRDSSYNEQFF. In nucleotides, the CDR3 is TGTGCCAGCAGTTACCGGGACAGTTCCTACAATGAGCAGTTCTTC.

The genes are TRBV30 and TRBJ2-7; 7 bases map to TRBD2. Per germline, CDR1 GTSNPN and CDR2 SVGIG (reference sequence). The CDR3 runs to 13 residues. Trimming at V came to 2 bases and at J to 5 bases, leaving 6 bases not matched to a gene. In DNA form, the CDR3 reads TGTGCCTGGAGTATTGGCGGGAGAAACGAGCAGTACTTC. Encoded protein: CAWSIGGRNEQYF. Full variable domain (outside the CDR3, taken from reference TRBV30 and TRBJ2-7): SQTIHQWPATLVQPVGSPLSLECTVEGTSNPNLYWYRQAAGRGLQLLFYSVGIGQISSEVPQNLSASRPQDRQFILSSKKLLLSDSGFYLCAWSIGGRNEQYFGPGTRLTVT.

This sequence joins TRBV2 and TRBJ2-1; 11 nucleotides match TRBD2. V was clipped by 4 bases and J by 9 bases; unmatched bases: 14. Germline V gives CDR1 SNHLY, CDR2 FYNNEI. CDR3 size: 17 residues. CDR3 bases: TGTGCCAGCAGTGGCTCTGGAGGCACTAGCGGGAGATGTGAGCAGTTCTTC. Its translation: CASSGSGGTSGRCEQFF.

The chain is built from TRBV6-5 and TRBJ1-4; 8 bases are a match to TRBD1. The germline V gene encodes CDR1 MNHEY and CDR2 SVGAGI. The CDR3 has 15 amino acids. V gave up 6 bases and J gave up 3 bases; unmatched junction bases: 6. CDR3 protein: CASRKTGGANEKLFF. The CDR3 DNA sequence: TGTGCCAGCAGAAAAACAGGGGGTGCTAATGAAAAACTGTTTTTT.

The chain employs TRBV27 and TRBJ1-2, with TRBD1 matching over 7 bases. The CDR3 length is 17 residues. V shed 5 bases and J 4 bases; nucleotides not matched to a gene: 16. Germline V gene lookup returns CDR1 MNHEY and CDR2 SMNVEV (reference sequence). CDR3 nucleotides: TGTGCCAGCAGTCCCCGACAGGGCTTCACAAGGGTCTATGGCTACACCTTC. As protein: CASSPRQGFTRVYGYTF.

CDR3 residues: CASRYTGQGNNEQFF. The CDR3 coding sequence is TGTGCCAGCAGGTATACGGGACAGGGGAACAATGAGCAGTTCTTC. This rearrangement joins TRBV6-5 to TRBJ2-1; 10 bases agree with TRBD1. With V trimmed by 6 bases and J by 5 bases, 7 bases remained unmatched. The CDR3 spans 15 residues. Germline loops: CDR1 MNHEY, CDR2 SVGAGI.

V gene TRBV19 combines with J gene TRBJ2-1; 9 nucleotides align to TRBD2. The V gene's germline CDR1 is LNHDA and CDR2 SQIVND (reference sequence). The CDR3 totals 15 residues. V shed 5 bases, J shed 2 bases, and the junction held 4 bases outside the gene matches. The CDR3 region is CASSSSGNAYNEQFF. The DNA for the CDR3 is TGTGCCAGTAGTTCTAGCGGGAATGCCTACAATGAGCAGTTCTTC.

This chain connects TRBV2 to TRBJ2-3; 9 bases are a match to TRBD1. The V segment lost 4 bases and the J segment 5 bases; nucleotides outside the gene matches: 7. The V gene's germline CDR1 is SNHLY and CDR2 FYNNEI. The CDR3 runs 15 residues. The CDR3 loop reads CASSGGTGNRDTQYF. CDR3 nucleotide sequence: TGTGCCAGCAGTGGCGGGACAGGGAATCGAGATACGCAGTATTTT.

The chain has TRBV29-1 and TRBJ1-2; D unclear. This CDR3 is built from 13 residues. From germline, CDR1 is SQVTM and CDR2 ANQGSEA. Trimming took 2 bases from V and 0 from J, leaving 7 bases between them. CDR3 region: CSVEIEPNYGYTF. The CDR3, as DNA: TGCAGCGTTGAAATAGAACCTAACTATGGCTACACCTTC.

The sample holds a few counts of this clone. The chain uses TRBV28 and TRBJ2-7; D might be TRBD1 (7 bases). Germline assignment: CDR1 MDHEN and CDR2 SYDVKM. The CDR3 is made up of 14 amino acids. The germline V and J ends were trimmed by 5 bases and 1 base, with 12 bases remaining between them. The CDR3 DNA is TGTGCCAGCAGTATGACAGGGAGGTCCTACGAGCAGTACTTC. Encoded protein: CASSMTGRSYEQYF.